This T cell receptor (beta chain) was recorded in a study of T-cell reconstitution after alpha-beta-depleted transplantation in children. The CDR3 sequence is 17 residues long. Germline assignment: CDR1 SGHVS and CDR2 FNYEAQ. Deletions cut 2 bases from V and 2 bases from J, with 17 bases between. Molecular barcoding with unique molecular identifiers was used for the TCRbeta library. TCRdb recomputed calls from the PCR reads with MiXCR, one row per CDR3 protein. The data contain 400,000 to 500,000 distinct CDR3 sequences, approximately 11% of them singletons. The chain carries TRBV7-6 and TRBJ2-3, with a tentative D call TRBD1 (6 bases). Sequencing used PBMCs from the stem cell graft donor, obtained from the stem cell graft. The sequence was obtained from a human donor who donated a stem cell graft to a child with acute myeloid leukemia. Here the CDR3 reads CASSLMMAGAATDTQYF. The CDR3 coding sequence is TGTGCCAGCAGCTTAATGATGGCAGGGGCTGCCACAGATACGCAGTATTTT.